Following are 9 T cell receptor beta chains from one sample sequenced in a study of molecular identifiers for immune sequencing clone quantification. TCRdb used MiXCR to reprocess the PCR reads, holding one entry per CDR3 protein. The sample shows 490,000 or so distinct CDR3 sequences, around 23% of them seen only once. What was sequenced was naive CD8+ T cells from blood, with Jurkat cell RNA spiked in. Subset denoted: FACS-sorted CD8+CD4-CCR7+CD45RA+ naive T cells. Source of these receptors: a human donor in good health. Some libraries in this study had Jurkat cell RNA spiked in.

This clonotype was observed at least ten times. V and J are TRBV14 and TRBJ1-1; 11 bases match TRBD1. V gave up 4 bases and J gave up 8 bases; unmatched junction bases: 9. CDR1 is SGHDN, CDR2 FVKESK, per germline. The CDR3 has 15 amino acids. The CDR3 loop reads CASSPSGTGGMEAFF. The DNA for the CDR3 is TGTGCCAGCAGCCCCAGTGGGACAGGGGGAATGGAAGCTTTCTTT. The full variable domain, with the rest looked up from reference TRBV14 and TRBJ1-1, is EAGVTQFPSHSVIEKGQTVTLRCDPISGHDNLYWYRRVMGKEIKFLLHFVKESKQDESGMPNNRFLAERTGGTYSTLKVQPAELEDSGVYFCASSPSGTGGMEAFFGQGTRLTVV.

The table lists this clonotype with a count of one. For the CDR3, the DNA is TGTGCCAGCAGGGGAGGGAGAGGGTATGAGCAGTTCTTC. It codes for CASRGGRGYEQFF. The rearrangement joins TRBV2 to TRBJ2-1; 7 bases map to TRBD2. This CDR3 comprises 13 residues. CDR1 is SNHLY and CDR2 is FYNNEI in the germline V gene. With V trimmed by 6 bases and J by 8 bases, 7 bases remained unmatched.

This clonotype turned up a few times. A junction boundary mismatches the germline segment, possibly from a read error. The chain links TRBV27 to TRBJ2-7, with D perhaps matching TRBD1 or TRBD2 (6 bases each). There are 13 residues in the CDR3. The germline CDR1 and CDR2 sequences are MNHEY and SMNVEV (reference sequence). CDR3 protein: CASSLSGGYERYF. The CDR3 DNA is TGTGCCAGCAGTTTATCCGGGGGCTACGAGCGGTACTTC.

A remark on this clonotype: A much larger clone differs from this one at a single base, so this may be a read error. The V and J genes are TRBV29-1 and TRBJ1-1; TRBD1 is a possible D gene (5 bases). CDR3 length equals 15 residues. CDR1 is SQVTM and CDR2 is ANQGSEA in the germline V gene. V lost 6 bases, J lost 4 bases, and 21 bases lay in between. CDR3 sequence: CSVPPVEDGGTEAFF. The DNA of the CDR3 is TGCAGCGTGCCTCCCGTGGAGGATGGGGGCACTGAAGCTTTCTTT.

This clonotype was found many times. This chain links TRBV6-5 with TRBJ2-7; 7 bases match TRBD1. The germline V gene has CDR1 MNHEY and CDR2 SVGAGI. V trimming: 3 bases; J trimming: 6 bases; junction bases outside the gene matches: 5. The CDR3 is 13 amino acids. CDR3 region: CASSYKGAGEQYF. In DNA form, the CDR3 reads TGTGCCAGCAGTTATAAGGGGGCGGGCGAGCAGTACTTC.

The gene calls are TRBV28 and TRBJ2-5, with 7 bases matching TRBD2. The CDR3 has 15 residues. V was pared by 3 bases and J by 5 bases, with 9 bases of the junction left unmatched. Germline loops: CDR1 MDHEN, CDR2 SYDVKM. CDR3 loop: CASSLAGAAWETQYF. The CDR3 region has the DNA TGTGCCAGCAGTTTGGCGGGAGCCGCCTGGGAGACCCAGTACTTC.

For the CDR3, the DNA is TGCAGTGCTAGGGCCGGGGGGGTAGGGGCAGATACGCAGTATTTT. Translating gives CSARAGGVGADTQYF. The rearrangement links TRBV20-1 to TRBJ2-3; 8 nucleotides line up with TRBD2. Per germline, CDR1 DFQATT and CDR2 SNEGSKA (reference sequence). J was trimmed by 4 bases and V by 3 bases; bases with no gene match: 9. The CDR3 sequence is 15 residues long.

V usage is TRBV27 and J usage is TRBJ2-7, with 7 bases matching TRBD1. Germline loops: CDR1 MNHEY, CDR2 SMNVEV (reference sequence). Trimming at V came to 6 bases and at J to 9 bases, leaving 11 bases not matched to a gene. CDR3 size: 13 residues. For the CDR3, the DNA is TGTGCCAGCAGCTGGGACAGTTCCTCCGCGCAGTACTTC. It encodes CASSWDSSSAQYF.

This clonotype was seen repeatedly, ten times or more. The chain uses TRBV29-1 and TRBJ1-4; D is possibly TRBD1 (6 bases). Germline V lookup: CDR1 SQVTM, CDR2 ANQGSEA. The ends were cut back, 4 bases at V and 4 bases at J, with 7 bases in the middle. The CDR3 runs to 12 residues. Written as DNA, the CDR3 is TGCAGCGTTGGGACAGATAATGAAAAACTGTTTTTT. Encoded protein: CSVGTDNEKLFF.